This TCR beta chain was retrieved from a study of blood T cell repertoires in COVID-19 (dated by TCRdb to the early 2020s). About the study as a whole: The collaborator samples originated in the United States, Italy and Spain and spanned the acute and convalescent phases of COVID-19. The material from the prospective study consisted of cDNA or gDNA derived from T cells, B-cell-depleted T cells, or PBMCs. The dataset comprised deeply sampled blood TCRbeta repertoires from subjects exposed to, actively infected with, or recovered from COVID-19. The repertoires were made available in a free public database intended to serve as a resource for research on the immune response to SARS-CoV-2. Samples were obtained from the ongoing ImmuneRACE study (first 160 participants) and from 1,254 subjects provided by 6 global collaborators. A de-identified subject ID, COVID-19 status, age in years and sex were almost always included in the sample metadata. Where HLA class I and class II types were available, the types were taken from metadata supplied by the sample provider, not from assay-based typing.

Trimming removed 8 bases from V and 3 bases from J; the gene matches leave 9 bases unexplained. From cysteine to phenylalanine, the CDR3 is 15 amino acids long. The kept DNA is CDR3 alone, 45 bases in frame from the first base. CDR1 and CDR2 are read off the germline V gene (reference sequence) as LNHDA and SQIVND. Whole blood was collected in K2EDTA tubes by collaborating institutions according to the institutions' own protocols. For TCRbeta analysis, collaborator samples were shipped as frozen whole blood, as isolated PBMCs, or as DNA extracted from either sample type. General study outcomes and caveats: The amount of clinical and demographic metadata varied by source and participant and was provided uncurated.

On this clone itself: It has no known antigen specificity. Base qualities are not at hand, and no much larger clone is one base apart.

TCRbeta CDR3 regions were amplified from genomic DNA by means of the immunoSEQ Assay, a bias-controlled multiplex PCR. Under the source paper's analysis protocol: The number of nucleated cells in each sample was estimated from the amplification of reference gene primers within the assay. Sequence reads were collapsed and filtered to measure the absolute abundance of every unique TCRbeta CDR3 rearrangement. For each sample, productive Simpson clonality was calculated by taking the square root of Simpson's diversity index across productive rearrangements. In its TCRdb copy, this immuneACCESS table keeps in-frame sequences only and misses some clones. Where compared with another copy, unresolved V genes explain less than half of these, and the others have no known cause. The DNA was the basis for D and trimming; V, J and clone size are from that table. This sample has about 97,000 clones in its table, and 78% of those were observed once. Together, the top ten hold around 9.6% of the sample.

Source material: peripheral blood. Recombination joined TRBV19 with TRBJ1-4; TRBD1 matches 7 bases in the middle. The origin of this receptor is a man aged 55 to 70 with active or convalescent COVID-19. Here is the DNA: TGTGCCAGTGAGGCGAGGGGGCGATCTAATGAAAAACTGTTTTTT. Its translation reads: CASEARGRSNEKLFF.